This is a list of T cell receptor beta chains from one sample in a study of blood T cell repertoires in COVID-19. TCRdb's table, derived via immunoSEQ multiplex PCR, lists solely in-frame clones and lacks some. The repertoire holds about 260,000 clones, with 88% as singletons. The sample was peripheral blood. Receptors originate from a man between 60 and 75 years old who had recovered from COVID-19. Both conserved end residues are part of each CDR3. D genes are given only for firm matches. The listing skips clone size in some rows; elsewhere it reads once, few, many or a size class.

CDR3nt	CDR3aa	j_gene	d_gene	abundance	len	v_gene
TGTGCCAGCAGTGACACCGGACTCTTCAGCGAGACCCAGTACTTC	CASSDTGLFSETQYF	TRBJ2-5	.	.	15	TRBV7-2
TGCAGCGTTAAAATCTCGGGACAGCGTTCACCCCTCCACTTT	CSVKISGQRSPLHF	TRBJ1-6	TRBD1	once	14	TRBV29-1
TGTGCCAGTAGTATAGATGGGGCGACAGGATCGAACATTCAGTACTTC	CASSIDGATGSNIQYF	TRBJ2-4	.	.	16	TRBV19
TGTGCCAGCAGCTTAATTATCAGGGCCAAGTCACCCCTCCACTTT	CASSLIIRAKSPLHF	TRBJ1-6	.	.	15	TRBV7-2
TGTGCCAGCAGACTGACAGGGGGCCGCGGCTACACCTTC	CASRLTGGRGYTF	TRBJ1-2	TRBD1	.	13	TRBV6-5
TGTGCCAGCACCCCTATCGGTCGGCGGGCCACCGGGGAGCTGTTTTTT	CASTPIGRRATGELFF	TRBJ2-2	.	.	16	TRBV7-2
TGTGCCAGCAGTTATCCGGGGGTCGGCAATCAGCCCCAGCATTTT	CASSYPGVGNQPQHF	TRBJ1-5	.	.	15	TRBV6-5
TGTGCCAATCCGGACAGGTCGGGGTACGGCTACACCTTC	CANPDRSGYGYTF	TRBJ1-2	TRBD1	.	13	TRBV7-9
TGTGCCAGCAGCTTTAGGACAGGGGAGACAGATACGCAGTATTTT	CASSFRTGETDTQYF	TRBJ2-3	TRBD1	few	15	TRBV7-9
TGTGCCAGCAGCCCGACCAGGGGGCGCTTAGACGAGCAGTACTTC	CASSPTRGRLDEQYF	TRBJ2-7	TRBD1	.	15	TRBV7-9
TGTGCCAGCAGCCTCTTACCCGGGGGTCCAGCTTCCCCTTCCCTCGTCGAGCAGTACTTC	CASSLLPGGPASPSLVEQYF	TRBJ2-7	.	once	20	TRBV21-1
TGTGCCAGCAGCTTGAGGGTGATGGCAGATACGCAGTATTTT	CASSLRVMADTQYF	TRBJ2-3	.	.	14	TRBV7-2
TGTGCCAGCAGCTTAGTAGTGACAGGGGGTGGAGAGACCCAGTACTTC	CASSLVVTGGGETQYF	TRBJ2-5	TRBD1	once	16	TRBV7-6
TGTGCCAGCTCAGCTTCCGGGACAGGGGGCGATCAGCCCCAGCATTTT	CASSASGTGGDQPQHF	TRBJ1-5	TRBD1	.	16	TRBV18
TGTGCCAGTAGTATACCCGGAGGGGTAAGCTATGGCTACACCTTC	CASSIPGGVSYGYTF	TRBJ1-2	.	.	15	TRBV19
TGTGCCAGCAGCCTACTCCGGACTAGCGGAAAAGAGACCCAGTACTTC	CASSLLRTSGKETQYF	TRBJ2-5	TRBD2	.	16	TRBV5-8
TGTGCCAGCAGTGAATTTCGGGGGGCTCAAGAGACCCAGTACTTC	CASSEFRGAQETQYF	TRBJ2-5	.	few	15	TRBV25-1
TGTGCCAGCAGCTTACGCACAACAGACACTGAAGCTTTCTTT	CASSLRTTDTEAFF	TRBJ1-1	.	.	14	TRBV7-2
TGTGCCAGCAGCCCCAACACGCCGACAGGCGGCTACACCTTC	CASSPNTPTGGYTF	TRBJ1-2	.	once	14	TRBV9
TGTGCCAGCAGCTTAGCGGCACAGGGATATAATTCACCCCTCCACTTT	CASSLAAQGYNSPLHF	TRBJ1-6	.	.	16	TRBV7-6
TGTGCCTGGAGTGTACAGGGAGACCAGCCCCAGCATTTT	CAWSVQGDQPQHF	TRBJ1-5	.	.	13	TRBV30
TGTGCCTGGAGTCTTCCAGGGCGGAATCAGCCCCAGCATTTT	CAWSLPGRNQPQHF	TRBJ1-5	.	.	14	TRBV30
TGTGCCAGCAGTTTAAGGGGGACGAACAATGAGCAGTTCTTC	CASSLRGTNNEQFF	TRBJ2-1	.	.	14	TRBV27
TGTGCCAGTAGTACCTCCTCTTCTAACACTGAAGCTTTCTTT	CASSTSSSNTEAFF	TRBJ1-1	.	.	14	TRBV19
TGTGCCAGCACCAATCGGGACAGGGTTATTTACGAGCAGTACTTC	CASTNRDRVIYEQYF	TRBJ2-7	TRBD1	.	15	TRBV5-6
TGTGCCAGCTCAACAAAGCCGGGACAGGTCACAGATACGCAGTATTTT	CASSTKPGQVTDTQYF	TRBJ2-3	TRBD1	.	16	TRBV18
TGTGCCAGCAGCTCTGGAGGGTCTACGACTGAAGCTTTCTTT	CASSSGGSTTEAFF	TRBJ1-1	.	.	14	TRBV7-3
TGTGCCTGGAGTGCCCTTTCGGGAGAAGCTTTCTTT	CAWSALSGEAFF	TRBJ1-1	.	.	12	TRBV30
TGTGCCAGCAGCCTGGGGCGGGGGCCCGATGAGCAGTTCTTC	CASSLGRGPDEQFF	TRBJ2-1	.	.	14	TRBV11-2
TGTGCCAGTAGTATAGCGAGAGCAGGGGGTAACCAAGAGACCCAGTACTTC	CASSIARAGGNQETQYF	TRBJ2-5	TRBD1	.	17	TRBV19
TGTGCCAGTACCGGTCGGGATAAGGGCAATCAGCCCCAGCATTTT	CASTGRDKGNQPQHF	TRBJ1-5	.	.	15	TRBV19
TGTGCCAGCAGTATACTAGCCGGGGGGGCAAATGAGCAGTTCTTC	CASSILAGGANEQFF	TRBJ2-1	TRBD2	.	15	TRBV27
TGTGCCAGCAGTGAATTGAGGGCGGAGACCCAGTACTTC	CASSELRAETQYF	TRBJ2-5	.	.	13	TRBV25-1
TGTGCCAGTAGTATCGGGGGGACAGGGGGCTACGAGCAGTACTTC	CASSIGGTGGYEQYF	TRBJ2-7	TRBD1	.	15	TRBV19
TGCGCCAGCGCGGGACTAGCGGTTTTGGGGGAGACCCAGTACTTC	CASAGLAVLGETQYF	TRBJ2-5	TRBD2	.	15	TRBV5-1
TGTGCCAGCAGCGTAGAAACCGGACTAGCATTCACCGGGGAGCTGTTTTTT	CASSVETGLAFTGELFF	TRBJ2-2	TRBD2	.	17	TRBV9
TGTGCCAGTGTCACAGGGCCCGGAAACACCATATATTTT	CASVTGPGNTIYF	TRBJ1-3	.	.	13	TRBV19
TGTGCCAGCACCAATCCCAACACTGAAGCTTTCTTT	CASTNPNTEAFF	TRBJ1-1	.	.	12	TRBV6-6
TGTGCCAGCAGCCCCTCTAGGGGGGGACTTAGACTCCACTTT	CASSPSRGGLRLHF	TRBJ1-6	.	.	14	TRBV4-2
TGTGCCAGCAGCCAAGAACGGCCAGGGTTTAAGAACACCGGGGAGCTGTTTTTT	CASSQERPGFKNTGELFF	TRBJ2-2	.	.	18	TRBV3-1/TRBV3-2
TGTGCCAGCAGCTTCGGGAGGGTATGGGAGACCCAGTACTTC	CASSFGRVWETQYF	TRBJ2-5	TRBD2	.	14	TRBV5-8
TGTGCCAGCAGCGTGGGCGTTCTGTCCATCGAGCAGTACTTC	CASSVGVLSIEQYF	TRBJ2-7	.	.	14	TRBV9
TGTGCCAGCAGCAGCAGTACAGGCATCGAGCAGTACTTC	CASSSSTGIEQYF	TRBJ2-7	.	once	13	TRBV21-1
TGTGCCAGCTCACCCTTGGAGAGCGGGGGGACCCAAGAGACCCAGTACTTC	CASSPLESGGTQETQYF	TRBJ2-5	TRBD2	once	17	TRBV18